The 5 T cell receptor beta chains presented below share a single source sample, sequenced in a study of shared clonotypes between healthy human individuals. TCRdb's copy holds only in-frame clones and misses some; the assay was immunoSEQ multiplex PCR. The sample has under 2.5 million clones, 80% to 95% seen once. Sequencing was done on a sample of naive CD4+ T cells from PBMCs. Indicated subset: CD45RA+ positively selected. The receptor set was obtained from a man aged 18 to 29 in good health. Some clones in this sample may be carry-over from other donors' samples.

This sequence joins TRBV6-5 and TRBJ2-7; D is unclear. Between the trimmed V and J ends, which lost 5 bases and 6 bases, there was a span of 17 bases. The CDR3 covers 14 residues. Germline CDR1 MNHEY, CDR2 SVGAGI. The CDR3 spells CASSPGIGPSEQYF. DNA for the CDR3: TGTGCCAGCAGTCCAGGCATAGGGCCCAGCGAGCAGTACTTC.

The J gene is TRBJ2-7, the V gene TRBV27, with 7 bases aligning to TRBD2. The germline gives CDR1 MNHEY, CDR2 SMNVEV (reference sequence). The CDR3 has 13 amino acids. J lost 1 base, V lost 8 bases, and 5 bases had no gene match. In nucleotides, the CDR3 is TGTGCCAGCTCCCCCGGGAGGTCCTACGAGCAGTACTTC. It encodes CASSPGRSYEQYF.

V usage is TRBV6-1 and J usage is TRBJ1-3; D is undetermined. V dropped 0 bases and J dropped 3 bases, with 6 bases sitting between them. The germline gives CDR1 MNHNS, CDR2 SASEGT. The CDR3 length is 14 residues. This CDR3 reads CASSEALGGNTIYF. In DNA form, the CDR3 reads TGTGCCAGCAGTGAAGCGCTTGGTGGAAACACCATATATTTT.

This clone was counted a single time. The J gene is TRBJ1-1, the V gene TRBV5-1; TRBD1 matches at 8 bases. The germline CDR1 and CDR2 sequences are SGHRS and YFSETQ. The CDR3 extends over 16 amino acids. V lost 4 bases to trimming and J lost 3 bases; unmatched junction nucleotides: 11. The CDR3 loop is CASSPTATGVDTEAFF. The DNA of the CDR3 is TGCGCCAGCAGCCCTACCGCGACAGGGGTCGACACTGAAGCTTTCTTT. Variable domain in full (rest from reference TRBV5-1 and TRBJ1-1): KAGVTQTPRYLIKTRGQQVTLSCSPISGHRSVSWYQQTPGQGLQFLFEYFSETQRNKGNFPGRFSGRQFSNSRSEMNVSTLELGDSALYLCASSPTATGVDTEAFFGQGTRLTVV.

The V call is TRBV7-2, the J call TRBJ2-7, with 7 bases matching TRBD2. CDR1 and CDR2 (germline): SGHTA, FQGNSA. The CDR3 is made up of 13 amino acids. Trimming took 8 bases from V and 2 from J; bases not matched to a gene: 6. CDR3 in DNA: TGTGCCAGCGGCAACCGGGAGGCCTACGAGCAGTACTTC. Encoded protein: CASGNREAYEQYF.